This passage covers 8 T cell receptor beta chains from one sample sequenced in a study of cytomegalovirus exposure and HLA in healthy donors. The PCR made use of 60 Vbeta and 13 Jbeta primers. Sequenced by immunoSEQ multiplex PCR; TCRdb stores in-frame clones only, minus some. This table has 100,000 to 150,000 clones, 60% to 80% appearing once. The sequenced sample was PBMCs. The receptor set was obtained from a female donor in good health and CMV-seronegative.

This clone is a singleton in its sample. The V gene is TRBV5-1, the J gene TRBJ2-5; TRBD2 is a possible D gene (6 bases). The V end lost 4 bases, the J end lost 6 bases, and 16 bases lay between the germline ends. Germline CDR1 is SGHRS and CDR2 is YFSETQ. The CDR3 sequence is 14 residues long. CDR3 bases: TGCGCCAGCAGCCTGCCCCTGGGGGGAAAGACCCAGTACTTC. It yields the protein CASSLPLGGKTQYF.

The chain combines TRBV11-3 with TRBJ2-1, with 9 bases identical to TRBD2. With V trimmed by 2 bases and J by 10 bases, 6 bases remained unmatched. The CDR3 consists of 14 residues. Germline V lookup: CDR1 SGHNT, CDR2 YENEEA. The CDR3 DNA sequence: TGTGCCAGCAGCTTAACAGCGGGAGGAGTAGAGCAGTTCTTC. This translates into CASSLTAGGVEQFF.

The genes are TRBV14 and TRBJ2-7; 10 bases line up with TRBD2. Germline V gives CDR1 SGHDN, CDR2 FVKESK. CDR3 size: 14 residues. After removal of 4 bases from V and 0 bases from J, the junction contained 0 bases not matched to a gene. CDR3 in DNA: TGTGCCAGCAGCCGGACTAGCGGCTCCTACGAGCAGTACTTC. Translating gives CASSRTSGSYEQYF.

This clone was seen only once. The CDR3 here is CASRESGSYGYTF. In nucleotides, the CDR3 is TGTGCCAGCCGGGAGAGTGGGTCCTATGGCTACACCTTC. The chain uses TRBV19 and TRBJ1-2; no clear D. Trimming pared 9 bases from V and 4 bases from J, leaving 15 bases between. The CDR3 totals 13 residues. Germline assignment: CDR1 LNHDA and CDR2 SQIVND (reference sequence). The whole variable domain, remainder taken from reference TRBV19 and TRBJ1-2, is DGGITQSPKYLFRKEGQNVTLSCEQNLNHDAMYWYRQDPGQGLRLIYYSQIVNDFQKGDIAEGYSVSREKKESFPLTVTSAQKNPTAFYLCASRESGSYGYTFGSGTRLTVV.

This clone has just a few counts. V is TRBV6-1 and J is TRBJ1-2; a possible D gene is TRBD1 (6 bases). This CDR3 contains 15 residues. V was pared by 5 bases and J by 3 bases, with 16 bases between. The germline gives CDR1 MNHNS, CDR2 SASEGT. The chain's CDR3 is CASSSDRMSDYGYTF. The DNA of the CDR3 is TGTGCCAGCAGTAGTGACAGGATGAGCGACTATGGCTACACCTTC.

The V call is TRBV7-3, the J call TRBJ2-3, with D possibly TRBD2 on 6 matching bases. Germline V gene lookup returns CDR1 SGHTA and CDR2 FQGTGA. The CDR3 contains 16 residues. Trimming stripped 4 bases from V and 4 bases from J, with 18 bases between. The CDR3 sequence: CASSSEGGIMADTQYF. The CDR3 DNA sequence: TGTGCCAGCAGCTCGGAGGGCGGGATCATGGCAGATACGCAGTATTTT.

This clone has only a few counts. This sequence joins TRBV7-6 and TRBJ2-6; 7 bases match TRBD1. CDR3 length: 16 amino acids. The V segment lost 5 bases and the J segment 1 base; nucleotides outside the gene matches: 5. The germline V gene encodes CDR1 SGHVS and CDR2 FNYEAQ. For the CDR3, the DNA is TGTGCCAGCAGCGTTCAGGGGGTTTCTGGGGCCAACGTCCTGACTTTC. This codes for CASSVQGVSGANVLTF.

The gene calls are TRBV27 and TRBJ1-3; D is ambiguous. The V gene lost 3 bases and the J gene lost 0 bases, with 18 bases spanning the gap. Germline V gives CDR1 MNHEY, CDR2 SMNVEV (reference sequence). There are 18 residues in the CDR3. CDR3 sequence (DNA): TGTGCCAGCAGTTTTTGGCCGGGAGGGCGGATCTCTGGAAACACCATATATTTT. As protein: CASSFWPGGRISGNTIYF.